The 7 T cell receptor beta chains below come from one sample, sequenced in a study of tissue T cells after allogeneic stem cell transplantation (dated by TCRdb to between 2021 and 2022). The library came from the immunoSEQ multiplex PCR assay. The clones in this table, taken by TCRdb from immuneACCESS, are in-frame only. Not every clone is retained; where verified, under half of the shortfall comes from an unresolved V gene, and the cause of the rest is unknown. For this sample there are some 5,700 clones; 45% appear just once. 13% to 15% of the sample belongs to the ten largest clones. The intended sense of this specimen's time point label: mouse harvest day 14 after allogeneic transplant. Mouse grafts consisting of 10^7 T-cell-depleted bone marrow cells combined with 10^6 splenic CD5+ T cells were administered by tail vein injection. Sample: gut tissue. These receptor sequences come from a female BALB/c mouse given C57BL/6 T cells with graft-versus-host disease after an allogeneic hematopoietic cell transplant.

Notes on this clone: Given a far larger clone just one base away, this is likely a sequencing read error. The gene names given are mouse names. The CDR3 is cut off 1 residue early in the read; its end comes from the germline J gene. Other DNA sequences from this sample encode an identical CDR3 as well. The rearrangement links TRBV31 to TRBJ2-7; D tentatively fits TRBD1 or TRBD2 (6 bases each). Germline CDR1 GKSSPN, CDR2 SITVG. The V end was cut by 0 bases, the J end by 4 bases, with 13 bases between. The CDR3 has 14 residues. The CDR3 bases that were read are TGTGCCTGGAGTCTCCCCGGGGGCGGTTATGAACAGTAC. It encodes CAWSLPGGGYEQY. The full CDR3 is CAWSLPGGGYEQYF.

Concerning this clone itself: Germline and genes: mouse. Read sequence stops 1 residue before the CDR3 end, and the germline J gene provides the missing end. This chain links TRBV5 with TRBJ2-3, with D possibly matching TRBD1 (6 bases). Looked up from germline, CDR1 is LGHNA and CDR2 is YNLKQL (reference sequence). The CDR3 has 16 residues. V lost 2 bases and J lost 0, with 12 bases in between. CDR3 protein: CASSQSGTLSAETLYF. CDR3 DNA, as far as it was read: TGTGCCAGCAGCCAATCCGGGACACTTAGTGCAGAAACGCTGTAT.

Worth noting for this clone: The genes are named according to mouse. The read ends 1 residue before the CDR3 terminus; that terminus is restored from the germline J gene. The J gene is TRBJ2-5, the V gene TRBV12-2; 10 bases align to TRBD2. Germline V gene lookup returns CDR1 SGHLS and CDR2 HYDKME. V lost 4 bases to trimming and J lost 6 bases; unmatched junction nucleotides: 6. The CDR3 contains 14 residues. The part of the CDR3 DNA that was read is TGTGCCAGCTCCCTGGGACTGGGGCGGGACACCCAGTAC. Its translation is CASSLGLGRDTQY. The full CDR3 reads CASSLGLGRDTQYF.

Turning to this clone: Mouse gene names apply. From the germline J gene comes the end of the CDR3, since the read stops 1 residue before it. The V and J genes are TRBV26 and TRBJ1-1, with a possible D match to TRBD1 (5 bases). This CDR3 contains 13 residues. The V end lost 6 bases, the J end lost 0 bases, and 8 bases lay between the germline ends. Germline assignment: CDR1 KGHPV and CDR2 FQNQEV (reference sequence). Incomplete CDR3 DNA: TGTGCCAGCAGCCGGGGACAGAACACAGAAGTCTTC. It specifies CASSRGQNTEVF. The full CDR3 sequence reads CASSRGQNTEVFF.

This clone came up once. Mouse gene names and germline throughout. The CDR3 goes on 1 residue after the read ends, and that part is filled in from the germline J gene. The chain couples TRBV26 to TRBJ2-3, with D perhaps TRBD1 or TRBD2 (5 bases each). There are 14 residues in the CDR3. Trimming removed 4 bases from V and 3 bases from J, with 11 bases in between. Germline CDR1 and CDR2: KGHPV and FQNQEV (reference sequence). CDR3 bases read: TGTGCCAGCAGTCGAGGGGCGCGGGCAGAAACGCTGTAT. Encoded protein: CASSRGARAETLY. In full, the CDR3 reads CASSRGARAETLYF. The variable domain in full, completed from reference TRBV26 and TRBJ2-3, reads NSKVIQTPRYLVKGQGQKAKMRCIPEKGHPVVFWYQQNKNNEFKFLINFQNQEVLQQIDMTEKRFSAECPSNSPCSLEIQSSEAGDSALYLCASSRGARAETLYFGSGTRLTVL.

Comment on this clone: Mouse gene names apply. The read finishes 1 residue shy of the CDR3 end, and the germline J gene is used to complete it. The gene calls are TRBV13-2 and TRBJ1-6, with a weak D call TRBD1 (6 bases). TRBJ1-6 is assigned to the ORF class and has an uncertain function. Trimming left V 4 bases short and J 0 bases short, with 14 bases between. Looked up from germline, CDR1 is NNHNN and CDR2 is SYGAGS (reference sequence). CDR3 length equals 17 residues. CDR3 amino acids: CASGPRGPNSYNSPLYF. Partial CDR3 DNA: TGTGCCAGCGGTCCCAGGGGTCCTAATTCCTATAATTCGCCCCTCTAC.

By share, this clone counts as medium-sized. Gene names and germline match the mouse. Read sequence stops 1 residue before the CDR3 end, and the germline J gene provides the missing end. The chain uses TRBV12-1 and TRBJ2-7; TRBD2 matches at 8 bases. The CDR3 consists of 13 residues. Per the germline V gene, CDR1 is SGHSN and CDR2 is HYEKVE. Trimming at V came to 2 bases and at J to 4 bases, leaving 3 bases not matched to a gene. The sequenced part of the CDR3 DNA is TGTGCCAGCTCTCGGGCTGGGGGGTATGAACAGTAC. Protein product: CASSRAGGYEQY. The full CDR3 reads CASSRAGGYEQYF.